This T cell receptor (beta chain) was recorded in a study of T cell changes during pregnancy in multiple sclerosis. Data came from immunoSEQ multiplex PCR; TCRdb stores just in-frame clones and leaves some out. The sample records some 74,000 clones, roughly 92% being singletons. The CDR3 length is 16 residues. CDR1 is SGHRS and CDR2 is YFSETQ in the germline V gene. The V and J ends lost 3 bases and 3 bases respectively, with 17 bases between them. The chain is built from TRBV5-1 and TRBJ2-3; weak D call: TRBD2 (6 bases). This TCR was sampled from a female donor with multiple sclerosis, enrolled in a pregnancy study. Material: peripheral blood, obtained before pregnancy. The DNA of the CDR3 is TGCGCCAGCAGCTCTATTCTCGGGAGCTCTACAGATACGCAGTATTTT. This sequence encodes CASSSILGSSTDTQYF.